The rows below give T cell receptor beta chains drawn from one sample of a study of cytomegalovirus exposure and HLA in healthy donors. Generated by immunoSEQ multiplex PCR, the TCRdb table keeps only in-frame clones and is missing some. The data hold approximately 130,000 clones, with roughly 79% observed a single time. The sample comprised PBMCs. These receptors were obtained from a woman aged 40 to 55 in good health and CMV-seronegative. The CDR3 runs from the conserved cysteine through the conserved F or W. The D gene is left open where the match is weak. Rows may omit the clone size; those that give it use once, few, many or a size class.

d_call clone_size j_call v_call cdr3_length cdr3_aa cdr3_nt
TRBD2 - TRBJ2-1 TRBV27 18 CASSSLTSAFSSYNEQFF TGTGCCAGCAGTTCCTTGACTAGCGCCTTCAGCTCCTACAATGAGCAGTTCTTC
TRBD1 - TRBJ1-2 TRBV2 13 CASSPTGSYGYTF TGTGCCAGCAGCCCGACAGGGTCCTATGGCTACACCTTC
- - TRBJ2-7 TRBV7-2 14 CASSSRGASYEQYF TGTGCCAGCAGCTCCCGGGGAGCCTCCTACGAGCAGTACTTC
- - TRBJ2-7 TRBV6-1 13 CASSGREGYEQYF TGTGCCAGCAGTGGGAGAGAGGGTTACGAGCAGTACTTC
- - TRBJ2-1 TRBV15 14 CATSRDGAGPEQFF TGTGCCACCAGCAGAGATGGGGCGGGGCCTGAGCAGTTCTTC
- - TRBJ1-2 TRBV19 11 CASSDSYGYTF TGTGCCAGTAGTGACAGCTATGGCTACACCTTC
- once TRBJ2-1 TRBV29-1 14 CSVDRGTTYNEQFF TGCAGCGTTGATCGGGGTACAACCTACAATGAGCAGTTCTTC
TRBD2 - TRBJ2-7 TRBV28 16 CASSLVSGSYLHEQYF TGTGCCAGCAGTTTAGTTAGCGGGAGTTACTTGCACGAGCAGTACTTC
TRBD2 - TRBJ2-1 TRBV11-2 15 CASSTLAGPYNEQFF TGTGCCAGCAGCACACTAGCGGGGCCTTACAATGAGCAGTTCTTC
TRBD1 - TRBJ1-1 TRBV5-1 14 CASSARQGVTEAFF TGCGCCAGCAGCGCCCGACAGGGCGTGACTGAAGCTTTCTTT
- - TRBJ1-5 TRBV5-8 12 CASSFLNQPQHF TGTGCCAGCAGTTTTCTAAATCAGCCCCAGCATTTT
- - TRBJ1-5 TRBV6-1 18 CASSEAGALIRRGQPQHF TGTGCCAGCAGTGAAGCGGGGGCACTAATTCGGAGAGGCCAGCCCCAGCATTTT
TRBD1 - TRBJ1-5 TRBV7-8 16 CASSPGGQGSNQPQHF TGTGCCAGCAGCCCCGGGGGACAGGGCTCCAATCAGCCCCAGCATTTT
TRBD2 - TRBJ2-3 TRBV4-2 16 CASSQVSSGITDTQYF TGTGCCAGCAGCCAAGTTAGTAGCGGGATCACAGATACGCAGTATTTT
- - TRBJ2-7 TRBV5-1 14 CASRSDPRAGEQYF TGCGCCAGCAGGTCCGACCCCCGTGCAGGAGAGCAGTACTTC
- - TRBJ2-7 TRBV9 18 CASSVGTYNRDWYYEQYF TGTGCCAGCAGCGTAGGCACCTACAACCGGGACTGGTATTACGAGCAGTACTTC
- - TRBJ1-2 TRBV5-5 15 CASSLETNRPYGYTF TGTGCCAGCAGCTTGGAAACGAACAGACCCTATGGCTACACCTTC
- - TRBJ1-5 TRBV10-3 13 CAIADTGDQPQHF TGTGCCATCGCGGACACTGGAGATCAGCCCCAGCATTTT
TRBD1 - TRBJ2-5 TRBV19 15 CASSVLTGAKETQYF TGTGCCAGTAGTGTCCTGACAGGGGCGAAAGAGACCCAGTACTTC
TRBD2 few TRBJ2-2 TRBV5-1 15 CASSRSGGRTGELFF TGCGCCAGCAGCAGAAGCGGGGGGCGTACCGGGGAGCTGTTTTTT
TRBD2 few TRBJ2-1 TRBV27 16 CASSLYGEGVYNEQFF TGTGCCAGCAGTTTATACGGGGAGGGAGTGTATAATGAGCAGTTCTTC
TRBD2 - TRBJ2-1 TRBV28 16 CASSLLGLAGYNEQFF TGTGCCAGCAGTTTATTGGGGCTAGCGGGCTACAATGAGCAGTTCTTC
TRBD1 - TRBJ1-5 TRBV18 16 CASSPGDRGHRQPQHF TGTGCCAGCTCACCGGGCGACAGGGGCCACAGACAGCCCCAGCATTTT
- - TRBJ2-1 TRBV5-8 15 CASSFDRSHYNEQFF TGTGCCAGCAGCTTCGACAGGAGCCACTACAATGAGCAGTTCTTC
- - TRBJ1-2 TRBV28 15 CASSWVGVSVGGYTF TGTGCCAGCAGTTGGGTCGGGGTCTCGGTGGGTGGCTACACCTTC
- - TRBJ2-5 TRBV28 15 CAGSLREQGGETQYF TGTGCCGGCAGCCTCAGGGAGCAGGGGGGAGAGACCCAGTACTTC
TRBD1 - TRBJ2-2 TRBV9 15 CASSARQGPTGELFF TGTGCCAGCAGCGCCAGACAGGGGCCTACCGGGGAGCTGTTTTTT
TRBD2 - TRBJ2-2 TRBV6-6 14 CASRPSGGTGELFF TGTGCCAGCAGACCTAGCGGGGGCACCGGGGAGCTGTTTTTT
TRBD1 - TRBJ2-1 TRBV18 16 CASSQSFGTGYIEQFF TGTGCCAGCTCACAATCCTTTGGGACAGGGTATATTGAGCAGTTCTTC
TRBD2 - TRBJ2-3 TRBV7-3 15 CASSSWTSAPDTQYF TGTGCCAGCAGCTCCTGGACTAGCGCCCCAGATACGCAGTATTTT
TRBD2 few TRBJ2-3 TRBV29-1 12 CSVELRGDTQYF TGCAGCGTTGAATTGCGGGGGGATACGCAGTATTTT
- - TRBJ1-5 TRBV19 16 CASSLGGGASNQPQHF TGTGCCAGCTCCCTGGGAGGGGGGGCGAGCAATCAGCCCCAGCATTTT
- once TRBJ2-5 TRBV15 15 CATSRLSGAQETQYF TGTGCCACCAGCAGACTTTCGGGAGCTCAAGAGACCCAGTACTTC
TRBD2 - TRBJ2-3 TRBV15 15 CATSSPGGDTDTQYF TGTGCCACCAGCAGCCCGGGGGGGGACACAGATACGCAGTATTTT
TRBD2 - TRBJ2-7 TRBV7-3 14 CASSPQGLGGEQYF TGTGCCAGCAGCCCCCAGGGCCTGGGGGGGGAGCAGTACTTC
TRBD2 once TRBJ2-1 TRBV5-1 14 CASSLVAGVGEQFF TGCGCCAGCAGCTTGGTCGCGGGAGTGGGTGAGCAGTTCTTC
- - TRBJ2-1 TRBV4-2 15 CASSHRDLTLNEQFF TGTGCCAGCAGCCACCGGGACTTAACCCTCAATGAGCAGTTCTTC
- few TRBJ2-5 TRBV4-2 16 CASSQDSKRGRETQYF TGTGCCAGCAGCCAAGATAGTAAAAGGGGGAGAGAGACCCAGTACTTC
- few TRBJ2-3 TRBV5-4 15 CASNLAQGSTDTQYF TGTGCCAGCAACCTTGCCCAGGGAAGTACAGATACGCAGTATTTT
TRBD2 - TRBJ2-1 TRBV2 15 CASSELGTSLNEQFF TGTGCCAGCAGTGAACTGGGGACTAGCCTCAATGAGCAGTTCTTC
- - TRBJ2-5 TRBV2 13 CASSVTGTETQYF TGTGCCAGCAGTGTGACAGGTACCGAGACCCAGTACTTC
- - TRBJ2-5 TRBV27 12 CASSTRRETQYF TGTGCCAGCAGTACGAGGCGGGAGACCCAGTACTTC
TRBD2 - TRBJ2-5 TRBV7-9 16 CASTFGLAGVGETQYF TGTGCCAGCACCTTCGGGCTAGCGGGAGTGGGGGAGACCCAGTACTTC
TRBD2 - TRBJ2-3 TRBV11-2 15 CASTSSGGPTDTQYF TGTGCCAGCACATCAAGCGGGGGCCCCACAGATACGCAGTATTTT
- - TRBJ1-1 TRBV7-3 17 CASSLTARAGGNTEAFF TGTGCCAGCAGCTTAACGGCCAGGGCCGGGGGGAACACTGAAGCTTTCTTT
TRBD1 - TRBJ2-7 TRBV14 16 CASSHPDRGQEGEQYF TGTGCCAGCAGCCATCCGGACAGGGGGCAGGAGGGCGAGCAGTACTTC
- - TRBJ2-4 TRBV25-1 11 CASSELGGQYF TGTGCCAGCAGTGAATTGGGGGGTCAGTACTTC
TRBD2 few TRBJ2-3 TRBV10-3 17 CAISESIGRGPTDTQYF TGTGCCATCAGTGAGTCGATCGGGAGGGGTCCCACAGATACGCAGTATTTT
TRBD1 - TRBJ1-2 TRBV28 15 CASSFPRTGRYGYTF TGTGCCAGCAGTTTTCCCCGGACAGGCCGCTATGGCTACACCTTC
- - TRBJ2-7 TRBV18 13 CASSPSTPGEQYF TGTGCCAGCTCACCGAGTACCCCGGGCGAGCAGTACTTC
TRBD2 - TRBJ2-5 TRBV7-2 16 CASSLAAGALQETQYF TGTGCCAGCAGCTTAGCAGCGGGGGCACTCCAAGAGACCCAGTACTTC